The TCR beta chain described here comes from a study of T cells in Graves' hyperthyroidism and ophthalmopathy (dated by TCRdb to the late 2010s). Regarding the complete study: Peripheral blood samples were taken at the time of initial diagnosis, prior to any treatment. To identify TCR V-J signatures that set the groups apart, the researchers used a discovery cohort of about a hundred patients, made up of roughly 45 with Graves' ophthalmopathy and 57 with stable Graves' hyperthyroidism. Prospective prediction of ophthalmopathy was tested in an independent validation cohort of some 20 hyperthyroidism patients and 15 to 17 patients who later progressed to ophthalmopathy. For training and testing, the 100 or so patients in the discovery cohort were randomly divided in a 7:3 ratio. The study also compared thyroid tissue and blood T-cell repertoires from a handful of Graves' hyperthyroidism patients. After blood sampling, hyperthyroidism patients were treated with methimazole at a starting dose of 30 mg daily, and ophthalmopathy patients were treated with high-dose intravenous methylprednisolone. According to the paper, TCR Vbeta CDR3 sequencing was carried out on 135 peripheral blood samples, which came from approximately 41 ophthalmopathy, under 85 hyperthyroidism and around 17 progressor patients.

General findings and caveats noted by the study authors: Sample size was not statistically predetermined, and blinding of investigators to group allocation was not performed. In validation, progression to ophthalmopathy was predicted by the model with 55% to 71% sensitivity and under 85% specificity, a median of around 6.5 months before onset. In cross-validation, a model built on a 13 V-J signature told ophthalmopathy apart from stable hyperthyroidism with 87.88% sensitivity and about 81% specificity, and in testing the same model reached 80%/75%. Most expanded thyroid clonotypes (frequency above 0.001) were also detected in blood, suggesting blood repertoires may reflect thyroid immune responses.

Based on the germline V gene, the CDR1 and CDR2 sequences are MDHEN and SYDVKM. The CDR3 runs 15 amino acids, cysteine and phenylalanine included. Only the CDR3 DNA stays, 45 bases, in frame from base 1. The TCR beta CDR3 regions were amplified from the RNA transcripts. For the first round of RT-PCR on the TCR CDR3, the HTBI primer set was used together with the Qiagen OneStep RT-PCR kit. Libraries were constructed in a second round of multiplex PCR, after which size selection and purification were carried out. Paired-end sequencing of the libraries was performed with 100 bp reads on an Illumina HiSeq2000. On the authors' methods: SOAPnuke was used to process the raw data, throwing out any read that contained adapters or uncalled bases, had a mean Phred below 15, or lacked an exact constant-primer or identifier match. High-quality paired reads were merged with COPE v1.2.5, and unique nucleotide sequences were defined as clonotypes. Clonotypes were aligned to IMGT TRBV, TRBD and TRBJ reference segments using MiTCR v1.1. Only V-J combinations with frequency above 0.0001, covering about 99% of repertoires, were analysed. The TCS score was defined as the ratio of F50 (clonal expansion) to E x V (chaos), calculated using BLOSUM62-based TCRdist between CDR3 peptides within each V-J. Welch's t-statistics and random forest reduced 500 to 550 V-J features to roughly 13, which were used in a naive Bayes classifier (R e1071). The public reads were run again by TCRdb, first through fastp at Q25 and then through MiXCR, and only productive beta chains were kept. Rows with a matching CDR3 protein are joined into one entry that keeps the most common DNA and genes. TCRdb, rather than the study authors, made the V and J calls. For this sample there are 450,000 to 650,000 distinct CDR3 sequences; 14% appear just once. Together, the top ten hold roughly 6.9% of the sample.

In the ophthalmopathy patients, disease was moderately to severely active, with a Clinical Activity Score of 3 or more, a NOSPECS grade of 4 or more, and a duration of less than 3 months. Any patient with an uncontrolled infection, another autoimmune disease, pregnancy or lactation was excluded. Diagnoses were based on clinical symptoms, serum thyroxine and TRAb, thyroid ultrasound and orbital computed tomography. Ficoll-Paque density gradient centrifugation was used to isolate PBMCs from 8.5 to 10 ml of fresh peripheral blood. Total RNA was extracted with Trizol reagent, and quality was checked on an Agilent 2100 Bioanalyzer. A word on this clonotype: It lacks a known antigen. One end of the junction does not line up with germline, which may come from a read error.

The chain employs TRBV28 and TRBJ2-7; 13 central nucleotides agree with TRBD2. This TCR came from a woman aged 18-29 years with Graves' ophthalmopathy. The specimen was blood. The encoded CDR3 is CASSRTSGSYYEQHF. The DNA is as follows: TGTGCCAGCAGTCGGACTAGCGGGAGCTACTACGAGCAGCACTTC.